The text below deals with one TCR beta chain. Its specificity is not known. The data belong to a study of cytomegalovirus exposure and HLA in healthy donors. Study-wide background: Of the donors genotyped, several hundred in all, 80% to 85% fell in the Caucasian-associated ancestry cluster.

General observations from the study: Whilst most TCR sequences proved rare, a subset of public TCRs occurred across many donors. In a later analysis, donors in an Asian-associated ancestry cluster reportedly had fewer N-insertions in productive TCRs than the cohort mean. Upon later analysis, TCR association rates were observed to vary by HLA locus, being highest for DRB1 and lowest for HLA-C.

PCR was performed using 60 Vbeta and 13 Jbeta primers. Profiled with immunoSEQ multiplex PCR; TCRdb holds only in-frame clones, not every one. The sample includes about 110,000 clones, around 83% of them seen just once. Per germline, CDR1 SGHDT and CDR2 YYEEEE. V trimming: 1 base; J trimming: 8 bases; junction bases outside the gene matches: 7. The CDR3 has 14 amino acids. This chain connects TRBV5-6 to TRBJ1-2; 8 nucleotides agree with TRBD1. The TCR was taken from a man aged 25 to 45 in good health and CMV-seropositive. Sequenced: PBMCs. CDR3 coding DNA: TGTGCCAGCAGCTTGAGCGGGACAGGTAGCGGCTACACCTTC. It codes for CASSLSGTGSGYTF.